Here is one TCR beta chain with its context. It lacks a known antigen. Per-base qualities were not stored, and no clone one base away is much larger. The immunoSEQ Assay, a bias-controlled multiplex PCR, was used to amplify TCRbeta CDR3 regions from genomic DNA. The source study handled its data this way. Within the assay, amplification of reference gene primers was used to estimate how many nucleated cells each sample contained. To quantify the absolute abundance of each unique TCRbeta CDR3 rearrangement, sequence reads were collapsed and filtered. For each sample, productive Simpson clonality was calculated by taking the square root of Simpson's diversity index across productive rearrangements. TCRdb carries this immuneACCESS record with in-frame sequences only. Its versions omit some clonotypes, under half of them owing to an unresolved V gene in the studies checked, with the rest unexplained. Clone size and V and J calls were adopted from that table, with D and trimming inferred from the DNA. The sample data list about 300,000 clones, and 86% of these were observed just once. Together, the top ten hold under 2% of the sample.

The V and J ends are trimmed by 6 bases and 1 base, leaving 15 bases between them. The CDR3 measures 15 amino acids from cysteine to phenylalanine. Of all the DNA, just the CDR3 is kept, 45 bases in frame from base 1. CDR1 MDHEN and CDR2 SYDVKM are derived from the germline V gene. Each collaborating institution followed its own protocols to collect whole blood in K2EDTA tubes. For TCRbeta analysis, collaborators shipped samples as frozen whole blood, isolated PBMCs, or DNA extracted from either of those sample types. This sample was taken from a study of blood T cell repertoires in COVID-19 (dated by TCRdb to 2020 to 2022). A note on the overall study: Collaborator samples came from the United States, Italy and Spain and covered acute and convalescent phases of COVID-19. The prospective study material was composed of cDNA or gDNA derived from T cells, B-cell-depleted T cells, or PBMCs. The dataset comprised deeply sampled blood TCRbeta repertoires from subjects exposed to, actively infected with, or recovered from COVID-19. A freely available public database, intended as a resource for researchers studying the immune response to SARS-CoV-2, is where the repertoires were released. Samples were obtained from the ongoing ImmuneRACE study (first 160 participants) and from 1,254 subjects provided by 6 global collaborators. Sample metadata almost always included a de-identified subject ID, COVID-19 status, age in years and sex. Where available, HLA class I and class II types were taken from metadata supplied by the sample provider and were not determined by assay-based typing.

Broader findings and caveats from the paper: The amount of clinical and demographic metadata varied by source and participant and was provided uncurated.

The sequence was obtained from a woman in her fifties or sixties with acute or convalescent COVID-19. Recombination connected TRBV28 to TRBJ2-5, with the D gene uncertain. What was sequenced was peripheral blood. The nucleotides are TGTGCCAGCAGAGCATACAGCCCGAGCCAAGAGACCCAGTACTTC. Its translation reads: CASRAYSPSQETQYF.